The text below deals with one T cell receptor beta chain. The repertoire was sequenced with immunoSEQ multiplex PCR; TCRdb's copy has only in-frame clones and lacks some. The table records approximately 150,000 clones, more than 75% of them present only once. This record belongs to a study of blood T cell repertoires in COVID-19. The CDR3 contains 15 residues. CDR1 LNHDA and CDR2 SQIVND come from the germline V gene (reference sequence). V dropped 3 bases and J dropped 0 bases, with 11 bases sitting between them. The chain joins TRBV19 to TRBJ1-2; D is unresolved. The receptor comes from a man aged 50-59 years who had recovered from COVID-19. What was sequenced was peripheral blood. CDR3 amino acids: CASSMAMASNYGYTF. In DNA form, the CDR3 reads TGTGCCAGTAGTATGGCCATGGCCTCTAACTATGGCTACACCTTC.